This TCR beta chain derives from a study of CD8 T cells in Susac syndrome. An input of about 0.5 to 1 ug of RNA was subjected to reverse transcription using random hexamers. By means of immunoSEQ multiplex PCR, TCR beta CDR3 spanning 54 Vbeta and 13 Jbeta underwent amplification. TCRdb re-called the immunoSEQ multiplex PCR reads through MiXCR, storing one row per CDR3 protein. The table records roughly 200,000 distinct CDR3 sequences, about 95% of them present only once. In blood CD8+ and CD4+ T cells, TCR beta underwent sequencing. Relapsing-remitting disease, either stable or active, was present in the multiple sclerosis controls, who were treatment-naive patients. FACS enriched CD8+ TEMRA cells, while bulk CD8+ and CD4+ were negatively isolated. The V gene's germline CDR1 is LGHNT and CDR2 FRNRAP. With 7 bases clipped from V and 2 bases from J, the junction kept 6 bases outside the gene matches. There are 14 residues in the CDR3.

The specimen sequenced was CD8+ T cells from PBMCs. This clonotype was sampled from a human donor with multiple sclerosis. This sequence joins TRBV12-5 and TRBJ2-3; 7 bases match TRBD1. The CDR3 spells CASEGGLITDTQYF. CDR3 bases: TGTGCTAGTGAAGGGGGCCTGATCACAGATACGCAGTATTTT.